The sequence of this T cell receptor beta chain was determined in a study of blood T cells in healthy people across ages (dated by TCRdb to 2014 to 2015). General notes on the study: In model experiments, template switching captured about one uniquely barcoded TCR beta cDNA molecule for every two T cells. Using deep sequencing normalized with unique cDNA molecular identifiers, the study measured how TCR beta repertoire diversity changes with age. Donors were grouped into four age groups: young (average 16 years), middle-aged (39), aged (approximately 67) and long-lived (less than 85). To avoid experimental bias, donors of different ages were spread randomly across the sequencing lanes. Using the same blood draw, the study looked at two additional independent replicas of 1 million unique cDNA reads for two donors, one aged 18 to 30 and the other aged 80 or older. Findings and caveats that apply to the study as a whole: Observed TCR beta diversity correlated strongly with the percentage of naive T cells measured by flow cytometry. Bulk unsorted PBMC profiling prevented conclusive comparison of naive and antigen-experienced compartments. Estimates of total diversity based on one million sequenced T cells were regarded as lower bounds and as underestimates. Donor CMV infection status was unknown, potentially confounding age-related changes in expanded clonotypes. As age increased, observed TCR beta diversity per million T cells dropped in a roughly linear way, and a significant reduction was already evident by age 40. Compared with the aged group, more naive CD4+ T cells, fewer expanded clones and increased TCR diversity were shown by the long-lived group, suggesting age selection.

About this clonotype itself: The clone's antigen remains unknown. This may arise from a read error, as a much more abundant clone is one base away.

The library was generated by 5' RACE. The sample was run on an Illumina HiSeq 2500. The second PCR ran for about 6 to 12 cycles and used a J-beta primer mix along with a sample-barcoded 5' primer. Each TCR beta cDNA molecule received a unique molecular identifier from a template-switch 5' adaptor carrying 12 random nucleotides. Each sample yielded at least 2.5 million CDR3-containing paired-end reads. First-strand cDNA was synthesized from all RNA with the Mint cDNA synthesis kit, primed by a TRBC-specific oligonucleotide. Following uracil-DNA glycosylase treatment, all cDNA underwent a first 18-cycle PCR with the universal primers M1SS and BC2_uni_R. Per the authors' processing: For normalization, 1 million high-quality reads were randomly selected from each sample, with every read carrying a distinct molecular identifier. Instead of being binned into consensus sequences, reads with shared molecular identifiers were discarded. MiTCR, set to a Q25 quality threshold and the strictest error-elimination algorithm, was used for CDR3 identification, clonotype clustering and error correction. Lower-bound total TCR beta diversity was estimated with a nonparametric unseen species model using Euler transformation. TCRdb redid the processing of the public reads, applying fastp at Q25 and MiXCR, and retained in-frame beta chains. Every distinct CDR3 protein forms one entry, paired with its most common genes and DNA. TCRdb assigned the V and J calls; the authors' analysis was not used. The sample contains 850,000 to 950,000 distinct CDR3 sequences, 29% of them found a single time. Jointly, the top ten make up around 15% of the sample.

Including cysteine and phenylalanine, the CDR3 has 14 amino acids. This entry keeps only the CDR3 DNA: 42 bases, framed from base 1. The V end gives up 6 bases and the J end 10 bases, leaving 15 bases in the junction not matched to a gene. From a lookup of the germline V gene (reference sequence), CDR1 and CDR2 are DFQATT and SNEGSKA. Systemically healthy Caucasian individuals from Russia, 39 in total and aged about 6 to 100 years, were included as donors. Each donor gave around 9.9 milliliters of peripheral blood, collected into EDTA-treated Vacutainer tubes. PBMCs were isolated by Ficoll-Paque density-gradient centrifugation, with at least 7 million obtained per sample. Trizol reagent was used to extract total RNA from PBMCs, with at least 6 micrograms per sample. Naive CD45RAhigh/CD27high T cell percentages were measured by flow cytometry on a PBMC aliquot from every donor.

The source of this sequence is a woman older than 75 in good health. The rearranged segments are TRBV20-1 and TRBJ2-1; 7 bases in the middle match TRBD1. Sequenced input: blood. The nucleotide sequence reads as follows: TGCAGTGCCAAAGGACAGGCCTTCTCCTACGAGCAGTTCTTC. Translated, this gives CSAKGQAFSYEQFF.